These 5 T cell receptor beta chains share one sample of origin, sequenced in a study of blood T cell repertoires in COVID-19. Libraries were prepared by immunoSEQ multiplex PCR; TCRdb keeps only in-frame clonotypes and omits some of them. The table records hundreds of thousands of clones, more than 85% of them present only once. Sequenced input: PBMCs or T cells enriched from blood (not recorded which). These receptors came from a woman aged 55-75 years who had recovered from COVID-19.

This clone appeared a few times. This sample also contains other DNA sequences that code for the same CDR3. The J gene is TRBJ1-5, the V gene TRBV5-1; unclear D gene. The germline V gene has CDR1 SGHRS and CDR2 YFSETQ. V lost 1 base, J lost 2 bases, and 7 bases lay in between. The CDR3 is made up of 14 amino acids. This chain's CDR3 is CASSLSGGNQPQHF. As DNA, the CDR3 is TGCGCCAGCAGCTTGTCCGGGGGCAATCAGCCCCAGCATTTT.

The chain links TRBV5-1 to TRBJ2-2, with 9 bases aligning to TRBD2. V shed 7 bases and J 0 bases; nucleotides not matched to a gene: 4. From germline, CDR1 is SGHRS and CDR2 YFSETQ. The CDR3 length is 15 residues. The CDR3 DNA reads as TGCGCCAGCTTAGCGGGGGCCGCGAACACCGGGGAGCTGTTTTTT. This encodes CASLAGAANTGELFF.

V and J are TRBV25-1 and TRBJ2-3, with D possibly matching TRBD2 (6 bases). Germline assignment: CDR1 MGHDK and CDR2 SYGVNS. The length of the CDR3 is 14 residues. V lost 8 bases and J lost 0, with 12 bases in between. CDR3 in amino acids: CASRGGLSTDTQYF. The CDR3, as DNA: TGTGCCAGCCGTGGGGGACTCAGCACAGATACGCAGTATTTT. Combining the CDR3 with reference TRBV25-1 and TRBJ2-3 gives the whole variable domain EADIYQTPRYLVIGTGKKITLECSQTMGHDKMYWYQQDPGMELHLIHYSYGVNSTEKGDLSSESTVSRIRTEHFPLTLESARPSHTSQYLCASRGGLSTDTQYFGPGTRLTVL.

The chain couples TRBV4-2 to TRBJ1-2, with no clear D. CDR1 and CDR2 (germline): LGHNA, YNFKEQ. This CDR3 spans 13 amino acids. With 1 base removed from V and 8 bases from J, the gap between germline ends came to 11 bases. The CDR3 reads CASSQVGEWGYTF. In nucleotides, the CDR3 is TGTGCCAGCAGCCAAGTCGGGGAATGGGGCTACACCTTC.

V is TRBV7-9 and J is TRBJ1-2; D not certain. Trimming cost V 3 bases and J 5 bases, with 7 bases left between them. The CDR3 contains 12 residues. Germline values: CDR1 SEHNR, CDR2 FQNEAQ (reference sequence). This CDR3 reads CASSFFGYGYTF. In nucleotides, the CDR3 is TGTGCCAGCAGCTTCTTCGGTTATGGCTACACCTTC.